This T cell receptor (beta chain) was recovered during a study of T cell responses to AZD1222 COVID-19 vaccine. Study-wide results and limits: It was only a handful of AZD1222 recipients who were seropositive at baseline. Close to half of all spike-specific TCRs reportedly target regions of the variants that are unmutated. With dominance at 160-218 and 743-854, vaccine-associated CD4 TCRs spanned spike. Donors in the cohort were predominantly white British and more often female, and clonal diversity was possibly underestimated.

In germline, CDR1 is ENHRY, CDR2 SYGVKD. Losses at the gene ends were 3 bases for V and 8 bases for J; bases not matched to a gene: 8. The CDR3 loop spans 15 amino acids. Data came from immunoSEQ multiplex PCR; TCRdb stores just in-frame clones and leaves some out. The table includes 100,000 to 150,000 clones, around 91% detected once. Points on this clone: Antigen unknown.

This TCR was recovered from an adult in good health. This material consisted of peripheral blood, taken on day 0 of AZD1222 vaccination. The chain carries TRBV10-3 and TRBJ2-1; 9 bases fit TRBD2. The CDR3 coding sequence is TGTGCCATCAGTGATACGGCTAGCGGGGTCCATGAGCAGTTCTTC. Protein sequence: CAISDTASGVHEQFF.